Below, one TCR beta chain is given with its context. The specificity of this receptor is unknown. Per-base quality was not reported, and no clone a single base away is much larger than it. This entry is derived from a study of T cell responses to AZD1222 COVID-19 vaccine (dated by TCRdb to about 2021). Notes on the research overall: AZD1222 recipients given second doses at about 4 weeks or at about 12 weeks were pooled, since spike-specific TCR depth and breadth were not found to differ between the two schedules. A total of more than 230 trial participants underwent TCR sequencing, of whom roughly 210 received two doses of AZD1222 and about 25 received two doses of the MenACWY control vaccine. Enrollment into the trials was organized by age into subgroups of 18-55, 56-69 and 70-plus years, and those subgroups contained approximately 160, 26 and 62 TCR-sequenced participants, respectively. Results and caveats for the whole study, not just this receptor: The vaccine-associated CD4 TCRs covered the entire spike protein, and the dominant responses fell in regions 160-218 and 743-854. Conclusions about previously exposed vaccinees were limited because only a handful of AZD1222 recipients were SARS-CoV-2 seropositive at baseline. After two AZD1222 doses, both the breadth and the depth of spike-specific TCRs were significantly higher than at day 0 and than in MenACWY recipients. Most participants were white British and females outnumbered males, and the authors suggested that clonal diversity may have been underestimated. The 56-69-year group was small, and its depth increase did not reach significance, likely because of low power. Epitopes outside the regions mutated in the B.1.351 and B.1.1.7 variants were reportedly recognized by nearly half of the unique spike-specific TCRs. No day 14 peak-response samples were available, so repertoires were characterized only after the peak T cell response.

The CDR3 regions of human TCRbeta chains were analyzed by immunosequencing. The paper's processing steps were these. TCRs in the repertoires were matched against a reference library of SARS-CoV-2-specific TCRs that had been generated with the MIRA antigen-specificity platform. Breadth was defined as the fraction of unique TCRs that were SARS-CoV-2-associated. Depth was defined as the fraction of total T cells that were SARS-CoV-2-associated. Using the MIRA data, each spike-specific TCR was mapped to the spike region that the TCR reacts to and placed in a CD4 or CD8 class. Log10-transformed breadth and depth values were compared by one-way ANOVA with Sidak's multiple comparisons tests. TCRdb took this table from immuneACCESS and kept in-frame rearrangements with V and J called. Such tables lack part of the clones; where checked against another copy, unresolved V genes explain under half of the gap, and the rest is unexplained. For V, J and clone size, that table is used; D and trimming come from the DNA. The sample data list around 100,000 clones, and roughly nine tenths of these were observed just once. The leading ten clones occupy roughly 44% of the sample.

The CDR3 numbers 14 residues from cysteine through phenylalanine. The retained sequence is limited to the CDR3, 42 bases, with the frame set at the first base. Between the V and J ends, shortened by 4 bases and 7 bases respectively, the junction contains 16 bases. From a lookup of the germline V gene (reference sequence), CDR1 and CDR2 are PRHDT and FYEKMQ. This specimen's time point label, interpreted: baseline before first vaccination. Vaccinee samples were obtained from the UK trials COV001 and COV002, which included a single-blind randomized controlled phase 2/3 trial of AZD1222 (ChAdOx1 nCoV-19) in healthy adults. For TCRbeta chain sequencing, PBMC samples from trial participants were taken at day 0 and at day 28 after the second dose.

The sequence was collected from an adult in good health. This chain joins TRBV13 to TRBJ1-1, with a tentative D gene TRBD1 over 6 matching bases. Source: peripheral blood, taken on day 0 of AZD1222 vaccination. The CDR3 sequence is CASSSRQDHHEAFF. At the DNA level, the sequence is TGTGCCAGCAGCTCTAGACAGGACCACCATGAAGCTTTCTTT.